Here is one TCR beta chain with its context. Antigen unknown. Preparation of TRB cDNA libraries relied on 5' RACE carrying UMI labels. TCRdb reprocessed the 5' RACE reads and stores each CDR3 protein as one record, lacking DNA. This sample's table reports tens of thousands of distinct CDR3 sequences. This CDR3 spans 15 amino acids. From germline, CDR1 is MGHDK and CDR2 SYGVNS. The entry originates in a study of CXCR3-negative and CXCR3-positive naive CD8 T cells. Naive CD8+ T lymphocytes were specified as CD45RO-CCR7+CD27+CD95-. Findings and caveats of the study: Surface CD5 looked about the same in the naive subsets, so the authors worked out TCR strength from TRB CDR3 properties. Naive cells that were CXCR3-negative or CXCR3-positive used TRBV-TRBJ genes alike, while memory cells diverged. After cryopreservation, expression of CXCR3 was partially reduced, and most assays were run with fresh PBMCs.

Material for sequencing was naive CXCR3- CD8+ T cells from blood. Noted subset: CD45RO-CCR7+CD27+CD95- naive CD8+ T cells lacking CXCR3 (TNR3-). The V and J genes are TRBV25-1 and TRBJ1-4. This clonotype originated in a human donor in good health. Some clones in this sample may be carry-over from other donors' samples. The CDR3 region is CASSEYSGSFEKLFF. Looking up the rest from reference TRBV25-1 and TRBJ1-4 gives the full variable domain: EADIYQTPRYLVIGTGKKITLECSQTMGHDKMYWYQQDPGMELHLIHYSYGVNSTEKGDLSSESTVSRIRTEHFPLTLESARPSHTSQYLCASSEYSGSFEKLFFGSGTQLSVL.